Described below is a single TCR beta chain sequence and its context. The sample is drawn from a study of blood T cell repertoires in COVID-19. On the study more broadly: From the United States, Italy and Spain came samples of acute and convalescent COVID-19. Nucleic acid was either cDNA or gDNA, and it came from T cells, B-cell-depleted T cells, or PBMCs.

Per the original methods: Reference gene primer amplification gave estimated nucleated cell counts. Here immunoSEQ multiplex PCR was the method, and the copy in TCRdb shows in-frame clones only, minus some. V, J and clone size reflect that table, while D and trimming were determined from the DNA. The sample records 90,000 to 110,000 clones, 84% being singletons. The V end was cut by 0 bases, the J end by 11 bases, with 17 bases between. Germline lookup yields CDR1 SGHRS and CDR2 YFSETQ. The CDR3 consists of 14 residues. The TCR comes from a woman between 50 and 59 years old with acute or convalescent COVID-19. The sample comprised peripheral blood. The gene calls are TRBV5-1 and TRBJ1-1, with D possibly matching TRBD1 (5 bases). The CDR3 nucleotides are TGCGCCAGCAGCTTGGGCGTTTCGTCAGGGTACGCTTTCTTT. Encoded protein: CASSLGVSSGYAFF.